The sequence of this T cell receptor beta chain was determined in a study of cytomegalovirus exposure and HLA in healthy donors. The overall study: As an earlier analysis found, 180 million or so T cells yielded approximately 100 million unique TCR beta sequences.

Germline CDR1 MNHEY, CDR2 SVGAGI. The CDR3 contains 15 residues. V gave up 0 bases and J gave up 5 bases; unmatched junction bases: 4. Healthy people donating bone marrow made up the donors. Likely unrecorded immune exposures existed in these nominally healthy donors. This PCR relied on a set of 60 Vbeta primers and 13 Jbeta primers. Using immunoSEQ multiplex PCR, the repertoire was profiled, and TCRdb retains in-frame clones only, with some absent. The table lists 120,000 to 150,000 clones, roughly 77% of them singletons. Details on this clone: What it binds is not known.

Findings of the study overall: In an earlier analysis, in some 600 donors, most V segments appeared productive either ~87% or ~30% of the time.

This TCR derives from a man aged 25 to 45 in good health and CMV-seronegative. V usage is TRBV6-5 and J usage is TRBJ1-5, with TRBD1 identical over 7 bases. Sequencing input: PBMCs. The CDR3 DNA sequence: TGTGCCAGCAGTTACTCTTACAGGGGTGATCAGCCCCAGCATTTT. This sequence encodes CASSYSYRGDQPQHF.